This T cell receptor (beta chain) was documented in a study of sequential checkpoint blockade in melanoma. Overall study: Under 25 patients had matched tumor biopsies before treatment and at week 13 after nivolumab or ipilimumab alone.

Measured with immunoSEQ multiplex PCR; TCRdb has only the in-frame clones, and not every one. The repertoire holds some 3,500 clones, with 15% to 20% as singletons. This clone was recorded at least ten times. Treatment: randomized to nivolumab then ipilimumab (arm A) or the reverse (arm B). The CDR3 consists of 16 residues. The germline gives CDR1 SNHLY, CDR2 FYNNEI. Trimming took 8 bases from V and 3 from J, leaving 22 bases between them. The sample here was tumor tissue (inferred from file names), taken from a patient given nivolumab and ipilimumab in sequence. The origin of this receptor is a human donor with melanoma. The gene calls are TRBV2 and TRBJ1-1, with D perhaps TRBD1 (5 bases). CDR3 coding DNA: TGTGCCAGCCATTCCGGACGCGGGACGATGGACACTGAAGCTTTCTTT. It yields the protein CASHSGRGTMDTEAFF.